This T cell receptor (beta chain) was observed in a study of blood T cell repertoires in COVID-19. Measured with immunoSEQ multiplex PCR; TCRdb has only the in-frame clones, and not every one. The top ten hold more than 5.5% of the sample, which has about 340,000 clones, more than 70% seen once. The CDR3 has 14 residues. Trimming took off 5 bases at V and 0 bases at J, with 7 bases between the two ends. Per germline, CDR1 KGHDR and CDR2 SFDVKD. V usage is TRBV24-1 and J usage is TRBJ1-5; D gene unclear. The receptor was derived from a woman aged 70-85 years with COVID-19, enrolled during active disease. The sequenced sample was peripheral blood. The CDR3 loop reads CATSVRYSNQPQHF. The CDR3 DNA reads as TGTGCCACCAGTGTACGGTATAGCAATCAGCCCCAGCATTTT.